These 20 T cell receptor beta chains were sequenced from one sample in a study of early T cells in non-severe SARS-CoV-2 infection. TCRdb called the 5' RACE reads again in MiXCR, with one record for every CDR3 protein. This table has around 60,000 distinct CDR3 sequences, around 11% appearing once. Material: whole blood, obtained at baseline. All receptors come from an adult who was a healthcare worker with PCR-confirmed SARS-CoV-2 infection or an uninfected control (not recorded which).

This clonotype has more than one count but fewer than ten. The V call is TRBV6-1, the J call TRBJ1-1; the match to TRBD1 covers 7 bases. V was clipped by 4 bases and J by 0 bases; unmatched bases: 11. From germline, CDR1 is MNHNS and CDR2 SASEGT. This CDR3 is 17 amino acids long. This chain's CDR3 is CASSVRQGTPLNTEAFF. As DNA, the CDR3 is TGTGCCAGCAGTGTACGACAGGGAACTCCTCTGAACACTGAAGCTTTCTTT.

This clonotype was recorded many times. The chain couples TRBV30 to TRBJ2-3; D not resolved. CDR1 and CDR2 from the germline V gene are GTSNPN and SVGIG (reference sequence). V lost 0 bases, J lost 2 bases, and 15 bases lay in between. This CDR3 contains 16 residues. The CDR3, as DNA: TGTGCCTGGAGTGTGAAAGTCAACCCCTACACAGATACGCAGTATTTT. Translated: CAWSVKVNPYTDTQYF.

The rearrangement joins TRBV11-2 to TRBJ2-3, with D possibly called TRBD1 or TRBD2 (6 bases each). The CDR3 runs 18 residues. Germline CDR1 reads SGHAT; CDR2 reads FQNNGV. Trimming pared 3 bases from V and 1 base from J, leaving 20 bases between. CDR3 sequence (DNA): TGTGCCAGCAGCTTTACTAGCTCAGGGGCCAGAGGCACAGATACGCAGTATTTT. Amino acid sequence: CASSFTSSGARGTDTQYF.

This clonotype has more than one count but fewer than ten. The genes are TRBV11-2 and TRBJ2-7; 10 nucleotides agree with TRBD1. The CDR3 sequence is 13 residues long. Germline V lookup: CDR1 SGHAT, CDR2 FQNNGV. The trim removed 5 bases at V and 6 bases at J, leaving 4 bases unmatched. The DNA for the CDR3 is TGTGCCAGCAGCCCGTGGACAGGGGGCGAGCAGTACTTC. Translating gives CASSPWTGGEQYF.

The gene calls are TRBV29-1 and TRBJ2-7; D not certain. This CDR3 is built from 14 residues. Germline CDR1 SQVTM, CDR2 ANQGSEA. V was clipped by 4 bases and J by 0 bases, with 13 bases between them. The CDR3 DNA follows: TGCAGCGTTGTCATGAGGCAGAGCTCCTACGAGCAGTACTTC. This encodes CSVVMRQSSYEQYF.

This clonotype came up many times. This chain uses TRBV29-1 with TRBJ2-1, with D possibly TRBD2 on 6 matching bases. The germline V and J ends were trimmed by 4 bases and 5 bases, with 15 bases remaining between them. The germline CDR1 and CDR2 sequences are SQVTM and ANQGSEA. CDR3 size: 14 residues. CDR3: CSVVGRLVNNEQFF. The DNA of the CDR3 is TGCAGCGTTGTGGGACGACTAGTAAACAATGAGCAGTTCTTC.

This clonotype appeared many times. The chain combines TRBV11-2 with TRBJ1-3; D is perhaps TRBD1 (6 bases). CDR3 length equals 13 residues. CDR1 and CDR2 (germline): SGHAT, FQNNGV. CDR3 residues: CAEGEGAGNTIYF. The CDR3 nucleotides are TGTGCGGAGGGAGAGGGGGCTGGAAACACCATATATTTT.

This clonotype has just a few counts. The genes are TRBV6-6 and TRBJ2-3, with TRBD2 identical over 10 bases. The CDR3 length is 16 residues. The V gene end was trimmed by 2 bases and the J gene end by 8 bases; junction bases not matched to a gene: 10. The germline V gene encodes CDR1 MNHNY and CDR2 SVGAGI (reference sequence). CDR3 coding DNA: TGTGCCAGCAGTTACCCACTAGCGGGGAGGACTGGTACGCAGTATTTT. Its protein product is CASSYPLAGRTGTQYF.

This clonotype was seen only a few times. At one end, the junction sequence differs from germline, possibly due to a read error. The rearrangement joins TRBV7-7 to TRBJ1-3; maybe TRBD1 (5 bases). The germline CDR1 and CDR2 sequences are SSHAT and FNYEAQ (reference sequence). The CDR3 runs to 16 residues. CDR3 DNA: TGTGCTAGCAGCTTAGAGTTGCAGGGTGTCGTCAACACCATATATTTT. Translated: CASSLELQGVVNTIYF. The complete variable domain, with remaining parts taken from reference TRBV7-7 and TRBJ1-3, reads GAGVSQSPRYKVTKRGQDVTLRCDPISSHATLYWYQQALGQGPEFLTYFNYEAQPDKSGLPSDRFSAERPEGSISTLTIQRTEQRDSAMYRCASSLELQGVVNTIYFGEGSWLTVV.

V and J are TRBV29-1 and TRBJ2-3; maybe TRBD1 (5 bases). The CDR3 runs to 13 residues. CDR1 is SQVTM and CDR2 is ANQGSEA in the germline V gene. The V gene lost 7 bases and the J gene lost 3 bases, with 14 bases spanning the gap. The CDR3 sequence is CSATEHPTDTQYF. CDR3 bases: TGCAGCGCGACAGAGCACCCTACAGATACGCAGTATTTT.

In its sample, this clonotype was seen many times. V usage is TRBV6-6 and J usage is TRBJ1-1; the match to TRBD1 covers 7 bases. The CDR3 runs 15 residues. Trimming at V came to 5 bases and at J to 3 bases, leaving 9 bases not matched to a gene. Germline V CDR1 and CDR2: MNHNY, SVGAGI (reference sequence). Written as DNA, the CDR3 is TGTGCCAGCAGTACAGAGGGGGCGCGGGACACTGAAGCTTTCTTT. This gives the protein CASSTEGARDTEAFF.

The chain combines TRBV5-5 with TRBJ2-5; 8 bases agree with TRBD2. Germline V CDR1 and CDR2: SGHKS, YYEKEE (reference sequence). CDR3 length equals 16 residues. Trimming removed 4 bases from V and 2 bases from J; junction bases left unmatched: 10. The CDR3 DNA sequence: TGTGCCAGCAGCATCTACACGCGGGGGGTTCAAGAGACCCAGTACTTC. It yields the protein CASSIYTRGVQETQYF.

This clonotype was observed a few times. The gene calls are TRBV19 and TRBJ2-5; 12 nucleotides line up with TRBD2. CDR1 is LNHDA and CDR2 is SQIVND in the germline V gene (reference sequence). V lost 5 bases and J lost 6; bases outside the gene matches: 7. This CDR3 spans 15 amino acids. For the CDR3, the DNA is TGTGCCAGTAGTTTCCTAGCGGGGGGGATAAAGACCCAGTACTTC. Amino acid sequence: CASSFLAGGIKTQYF.

This clonotype showed up just a few times. This CDR3 reads CSAASGERKETQYF. The CDR3 nucleotides read TGCAGTGCTGCGAGCGGGGAGCGAAAAGAGACCCAGTACTTC. The rearrangement uses TRBV20-1 and TRBJ2-5; 7 nucleotides line up with TRBD2. CDR3 size: 14 residues. Unmatched junction bases numbered 9, after V lost 5 bases and J lost 3 bases. In germline, CDR1 is DFQATT, CDR2 SNEGSKA (reference sequence).

This clonotype was detected a few times. Its ends do not fully match the called genes, so a read error is possible. The J gene is TRBJ2-2, the V gene TRBV9; D perhaps matches TRBD1 (6 bases). The length of the CDR3 is 15 residues. Germline assignment: CDR1 SGDLS and CDR2 YYNGEE. Here the CDR3 DNA reads TGTGCCAGCAGCGTGACAGGTTGGAACCCCGGGGAGCTGTTTTTT. It encodes CASSVTGWNPGELFF.

This clonotype was seen at least ten times. The rearrangement uses TRBV7-8 and TRBJ2-5; 10 bases fit TRBD1. Germline V gene lookup returns CDR1 SGHVS and CDR2 FQNEAQ. V shed 1 base and J 5 bases; nucleotides not matched to a gene: 10. This CDR3 contains 17 residues. The chain's CDR3 is CASSLVGTGVMIETQYF. The CDR3 DNA reads TGTGCCAGCAGCTTAGTTGGGACAGGGGTGATGATTGAGACCCAGTACTTC.

As for this clonotype: Germline is not matched at one junction end, which may reflect a read error. The chain uses TRBV20-1 and TRBJ1-1; TRBD1 agrees at 8 bases. From germline, CDR1 is DFQATT and CDR2 SNEGSKA (reference sequence). The CDR3 length is 15 residues. The CDR3 DNA follows: TGCAGTTCTAGAGAGGGGACAGGCCTTAACACTGAAGCTTTCTTT. Translated, it gives CSSREGTGLNTEAFF.

The CDR3 DNA follows: TGTGCCAGCAGCTACGGACAGGGGAATTTGAATGAGCAGTTCTTC. Translating gives CASSYGQGNLNEQFF. The J gene is TRBJ2-1, the V gene TRBV7-9, with 9 bases identical to TRBD1. CDR1 is SEHNR and CDR2 is FQNEAQ in the germline V gene (reference sequence). CDR3 length equals 15 residues. V lost 4 bases to trimming and J lost 7 bases; unmatched junction nucleotides: 8.

This clonotype was picked up many times. This chain uses TRBV7-8 with TRBJ1-2; D unresolved. V was shortened by 2 bases and J by 10 bases, with 14 bases between the two germline ends. Germline V gene data show CDR1 as SGHVS and CDR2 as FQNEAQ. This CDR3 contains 13 residues. Written as DNA, the CDR3 is TGTGCCAGCAGCTTACAACGGCAGGCGGCCTACACCTTC. It specifies CASSLQRQAAYTF.

This clonotype appeared a few times. The CDR3 coding sequence is TGCGCCAGCAGCCAACGGGACACCCCTGATATTCCCCAGCATTTT. This sequence encodes CASSQRDTPDIPQHF. The chain links TRBV4-1 to TRBJ1-5; weak D call: TRBD1 (6 bases). V was trimmed by 2 bases and J by 10 bases, leaving 18 bases between them. There are 15 residues in the CDR3. Germline V gene lookup returns CDR1 MGHRA and CDR2 YSYEKL.